This TCR beta chain derives from a study of metastatic and nonmetastatic thyroid tumors. Overall study: Comparison of repertoires was carried out across blood and tumor or nodule tissue from malignant and benign thyroid patients. Regarding the study as a whole: Within blood and tumor, benign nodules reportedly had significantly lower TCR beta diversity than malignant thyroid tumors did.

Ahead of thyroid surgery, no patient had received treatment of any kind. Original handling: What underpinned the distant-metastasis classifier for papillary thyroid cancer was the set of CDR3 differences across clinicopathological groups. TCRdb re-processed the PCR reads through MiXCR. The V and J calls were not made by the authors but by TCRdb's processing. Of around 41,000 clones in the sample, 3% to 3.5% were seen once. This clone was counted many times. Antigen specificity is unknown. The V end was cut by 2 bases, the J end by 1 base, with 13 bases between. This CDR3 has 15 amino acids. The V gene's germline CDR1 is SGHRS and CDR2 YFSETQ.

The TCR was taken from a female donor with papillary thyroid cancer or a benign thyroid nodule (not recorded which). Some clones in this sample may be carry-over from other donors' samples. The chain carries TRBV5-1 and TRBJ2-7, with a tentative D call TRBD2 (6 bases). Material for sequencing was blood. DNA for the CDR3: TGCGCCAGCAGCTTCGGCGGGGCCGGGTCCTACGAGCAGTACTTC. This encodes CASSFGGAGSYEQYF.